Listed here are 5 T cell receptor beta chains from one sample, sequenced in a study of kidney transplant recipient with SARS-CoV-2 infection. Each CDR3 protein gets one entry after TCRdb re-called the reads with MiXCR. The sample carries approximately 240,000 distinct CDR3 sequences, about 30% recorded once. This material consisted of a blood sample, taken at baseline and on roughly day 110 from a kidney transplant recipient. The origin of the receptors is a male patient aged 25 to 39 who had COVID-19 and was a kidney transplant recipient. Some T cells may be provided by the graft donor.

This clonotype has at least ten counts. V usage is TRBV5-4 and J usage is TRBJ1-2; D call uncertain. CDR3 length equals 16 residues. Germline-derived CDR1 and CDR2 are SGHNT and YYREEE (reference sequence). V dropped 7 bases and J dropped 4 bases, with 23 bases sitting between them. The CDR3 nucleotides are TGTGCCAGCCGGCGTGGCGTACCAGGAAAGACCTATGGCTACACCTTC. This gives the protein CASRRGVPGKTYGYTF.

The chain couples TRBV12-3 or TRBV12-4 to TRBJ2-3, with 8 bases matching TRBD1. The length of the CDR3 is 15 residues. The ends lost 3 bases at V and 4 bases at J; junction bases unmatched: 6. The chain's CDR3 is CASSFAGGYADTQYF. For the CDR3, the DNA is TGTGCCAGCAGTTTCGCAGGGGGCTACGCAGATACGCAGTATTTT.

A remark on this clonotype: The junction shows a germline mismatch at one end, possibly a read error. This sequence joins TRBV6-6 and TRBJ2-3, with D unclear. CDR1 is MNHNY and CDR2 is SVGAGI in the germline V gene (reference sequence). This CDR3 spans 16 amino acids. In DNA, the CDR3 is TGTGCCAGCAGTTACCCTACCGGGCCCAGCGCAGACACGCAGTATTTT. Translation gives CASSYPTGPSADTQYF.

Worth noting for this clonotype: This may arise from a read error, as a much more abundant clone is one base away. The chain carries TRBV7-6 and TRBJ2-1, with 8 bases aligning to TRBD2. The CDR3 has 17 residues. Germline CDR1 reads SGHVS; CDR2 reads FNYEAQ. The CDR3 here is CAGSLVGSGTPYNEQFF. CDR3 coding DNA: TGTGCCGGCAGCTTAGTCGGTAGCGGGACCCCCTACAATGAGCAGTTCTTC.

The CDR3 DNA sequence: TGTGCCAGTAGCGGGGACAGGGGGCTGGAAGAGACCCAGTACTTC. It codes for CASSGDRGLEETQYF. The V call is TRBV19, the J call TRBJ2-5; TRBD1 matches at 12 bases. CDR1 and CDR2 (germline): LNHDA, SQIVND (reference sequence). Trimming at V came to 6 bases and at J to 3 bases, leaving 5 bases not matched to a gene. The CDR3 covers 15 residues.